This TCR beta chain was sequenced for a study of shared clonotypes between healthy human individuals. The CDR3 contains 15 residues. Germline CDR1 and CDR2: LNHDA and SQIVND (reference sequence). The V gene end was trimmed by 5 bases and the J gene end by 8 bases; junction bases not matched to a gene: 9. Only CD45RO-negative cells positively selected for CCR7 counted as naive CD8 cells, so terminally differentiated effector memory CD45RA+ cells were excluded. Donation came from healthy HIV-negative adults that had no recent acute infections or vaccinations. As for this clone: The antigen remains undetermined.

Study-wide findings and caveats: Clonotype sharing among donors likely depends on sequencing depth.

TCRdb's table, derived via immunoSEQ multiplex PCR, lists solely in-frame clones and lacks some. The sample lists about 2.2 million clones; over 85% were seen once. This receptor was obtained from a man between 18 and 35 years old in good health. Some clones in this sample may be carry-over from other donors' samples. The V and J genes are TRBV19 and TRBJ2-2; 9 bases line up with TRBD2. Sequences were obtained from naive CD8+ T cells from PBMCs. The CDR3 nucleotides are TGTGCCAGTAGTGAACAGCGGGAGGCCGGGGGGGAGCTGTTTTTT. It codes for CASSEQREAGGELFF.